This entry lists 5 T cell receptor beta chains sequenced from one sample in a study of blood T cells in healthy people across ages. The use of a sample-barcoded 5' primer and a J-beta primer mix characterized a second PCR of about 7 to 12 cycles. TCRdb re-analysed the 5' RACE reads in MiXCR, keeping a single row per CDR3 protein. This table holds 1.2 million to 1.5 million distinct CDR3 sequences, roughly 60% found once. Sequencing was carried out using blood. The receptors were gathered from a man aged 18 to 30 in good health.

This clonotype has more than one count but fewer than ten. The CDR3 nucleotides read TGTGCCAGCACTCTGGGAACACCCTATGGCTACACCTTC. The encoded protein is CASTLGTPYGYTF. The J gene is TRBJ1-2, the V gene TRBV28, with D hard to call. V lost 7 bases and J lost 4, with 13 bases in between. CDR1 is MDHEN and CDR2 is SYDVKM in the germline V gene. CDR3 size: 13 residues.

The chain has TRBV6-5 and TRBJ2-3; D tentatively fits TRBD1 or TRBD2 (5 bases each). This CDR3 spans 15 amino acids. The V end lost 5 bases, the J end lost 3 bases, and 15 bases lay between the germline ends. Germline CDR1 MNHEY, CDR2 SVGAGI. CDR3 in DNA: TGTGCCAGCAGTCGTGGGCAGGGAGCTACAGATACGCAGTATTTT. This gives the protein CASSRGQGATDTQYF.

The J gene is TRBJ2-3, the V gene TRBV12-3 or TRBV12-4; a possible D gene is TRBD1 (5 bases). The CDR3 is made up of 15 amino acids. V lost 4 bases and J 1 base, leaving 12 bases between the germline ends. The CDR3 sequence: CASSSPDIGTDTQYF. The CDR3 DNA reads as TGTGCCAGCAGTTCGCCGGACATCGGCACAGATACGCAGTATTTT.

Concerning this clonotype: An end of the junction does not agree with germline; a read error may underlie this. The rearrangement joins TRBV27 to TRBJ1-2; 10 bases fit TRBD1. CDR3 length: 14 residues. Germline V gene data show CDR1 as MNHEY and CDR2 as SMNVEV (reference sequence). CDR3 DNA: TGTGTCAGCAGACCAGGACAGGGGGTATACGGCTACACCTTC. Residues: CVSRPGQGVYGYTF.

The V and J genes are TRBV7-2 and TRBJ2-4; D tentatively reads TRBD1 or TRBD2 (5 bases each). The J call may be in error: the DNA end matches TRBJ2-5 better. Per the germline V gene, CDR1 is SGHTA and CDR2 is FQGNSA. The CDR3 runs 15 residues. The CDR3 sequence: CASSLGGAREETQYF. The CDR3 nucleotides are TGTGCCAGCAGCTTAGGGGGAGCCAGGGAGGAGACCCAGTACTTC.